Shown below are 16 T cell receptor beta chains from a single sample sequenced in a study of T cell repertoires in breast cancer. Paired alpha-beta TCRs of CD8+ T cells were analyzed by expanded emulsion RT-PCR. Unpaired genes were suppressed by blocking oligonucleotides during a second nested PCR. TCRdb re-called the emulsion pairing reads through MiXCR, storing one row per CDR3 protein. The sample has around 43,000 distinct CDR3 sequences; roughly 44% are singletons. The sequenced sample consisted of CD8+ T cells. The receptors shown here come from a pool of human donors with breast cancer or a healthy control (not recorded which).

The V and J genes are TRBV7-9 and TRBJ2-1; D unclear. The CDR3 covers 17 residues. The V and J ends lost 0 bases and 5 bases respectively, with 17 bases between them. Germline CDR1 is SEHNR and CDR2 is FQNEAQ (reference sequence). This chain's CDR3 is CASSLADGVAPNNEQFF. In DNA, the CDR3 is TGTGCCAGCAGCTTAGCGGATGGGGTAGCACCTAACAATGAGCAGTTCTTC.

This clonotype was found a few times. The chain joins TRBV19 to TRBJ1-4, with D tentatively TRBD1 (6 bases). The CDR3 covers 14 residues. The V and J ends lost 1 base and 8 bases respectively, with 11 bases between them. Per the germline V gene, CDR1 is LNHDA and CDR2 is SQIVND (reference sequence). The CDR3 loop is CASSIGGQREKLFF. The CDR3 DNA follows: TGTGCCAGTAGTATAGGAGGACAGAGGGAAAAACTGTTTTTT.

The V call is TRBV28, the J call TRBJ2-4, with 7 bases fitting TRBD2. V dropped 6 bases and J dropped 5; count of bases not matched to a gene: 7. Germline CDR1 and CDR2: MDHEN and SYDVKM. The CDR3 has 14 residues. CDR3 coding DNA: TGTGCCAGCAGCAGCGGGACTTGCGAAAACATTCAGTACTTC. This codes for CASSSGTCENIQYF.

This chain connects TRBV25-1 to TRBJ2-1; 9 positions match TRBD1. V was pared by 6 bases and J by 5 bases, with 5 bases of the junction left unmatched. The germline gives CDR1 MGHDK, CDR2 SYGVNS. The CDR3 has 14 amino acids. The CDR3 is CASRWTGANNEQFF. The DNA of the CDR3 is TGTGCCAGCAGATGGACAGGGGCGAACAATGAGCAGTTCTTC. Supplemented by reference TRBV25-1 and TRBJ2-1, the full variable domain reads EADIYQTPRYLVIGTGKKITLECSQTMGHDKMYWYQQDPGMELHLIHYSYGVNSTEKGDLSSESTVSRIRTEHFPLTLESARPSHTSQYLCASRWTGANNEQFFGPGTRLTVL.

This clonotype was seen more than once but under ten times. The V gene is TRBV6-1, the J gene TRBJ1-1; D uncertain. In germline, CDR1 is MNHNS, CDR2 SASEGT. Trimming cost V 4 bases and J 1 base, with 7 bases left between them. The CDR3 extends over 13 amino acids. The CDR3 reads CASSVQGNTEAFF. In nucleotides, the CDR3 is TGTGCCAGCAGTGTACAAGGGAACACTGAAGCTTTCTTT.

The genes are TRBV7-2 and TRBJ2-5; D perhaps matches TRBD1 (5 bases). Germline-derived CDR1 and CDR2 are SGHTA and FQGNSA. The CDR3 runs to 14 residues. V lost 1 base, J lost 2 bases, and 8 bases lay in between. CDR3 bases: TGTGCCAGCAGCTTAGGGGCAGGGCAAGAGACCCAGTACTTC. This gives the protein CASSLGAGQETQYF. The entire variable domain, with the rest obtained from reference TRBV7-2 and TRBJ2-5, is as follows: GAGVSQSPSNKVTEKGKDVELRCDPISGHTALYWYRQSLGQGLEFLIYFQGNSAPDKSGLPSDRFSAERTGGSVSTLTIQRTQQEDSAVYLCASSLGAGQETQYFGPGTRLLVL.

CDR3 coding DNA: TGTGCCAGCAGCTTTGCGCAGACCAACACTGAAGCTTTCTTT. This gives the protein CASSFAQTNTEAFF. The J gene is TRBJ1-1, the V gene TRBV11-2; D is unresolved. With 3 bases removed from V and 2 bases from J, the gap between germline ends came to 10 bases. This CDR3 contains 14 residues. Germline loops: CDR1 SGHAT, CDR2 FQNNGV.

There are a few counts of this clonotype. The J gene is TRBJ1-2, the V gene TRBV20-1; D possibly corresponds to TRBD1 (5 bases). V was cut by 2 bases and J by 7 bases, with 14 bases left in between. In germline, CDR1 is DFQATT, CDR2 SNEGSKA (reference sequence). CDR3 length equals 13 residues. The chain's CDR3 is CSARTRGESGYTF. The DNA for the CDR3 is TGCAGTGCTAGAACCCGGGGGGAGTCTGGCTACACCTTC.

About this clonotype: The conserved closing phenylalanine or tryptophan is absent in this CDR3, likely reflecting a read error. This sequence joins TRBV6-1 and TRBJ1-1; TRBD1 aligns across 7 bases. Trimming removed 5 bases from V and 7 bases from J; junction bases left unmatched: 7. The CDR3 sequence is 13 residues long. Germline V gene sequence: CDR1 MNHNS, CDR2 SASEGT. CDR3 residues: CASSLRDSYEAFC. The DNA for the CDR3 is TGTGCCAGCAGTCTAAGGGACAGTTATGAAGCTTTCTGT.

The CDR3: CASSLTGTAYEQYF. For the CDR3, the DNA is TGTGCCAGCAGTCTTACAGGGACCGCTTACGAGCAGTACTTC. This rearrangement joins TRBV28 to TRBJ2-7; TRBD1 might be the D (6 bases). CDR3 size: 14 residues. The germline gives CDR1 MDHEN, CDR2 SYDVKM. The V end was cut by 5 bases, the J end by 4 bases, with 15 bases between.

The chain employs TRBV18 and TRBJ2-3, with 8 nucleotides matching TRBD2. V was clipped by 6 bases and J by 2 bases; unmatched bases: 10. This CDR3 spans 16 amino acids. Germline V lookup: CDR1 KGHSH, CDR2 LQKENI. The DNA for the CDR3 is TGTGCCAGCTCGCCCCTACTAGCGGAGAACACAGATACGCAGTATTTT. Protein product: CASSPLLAENTDTQYF.

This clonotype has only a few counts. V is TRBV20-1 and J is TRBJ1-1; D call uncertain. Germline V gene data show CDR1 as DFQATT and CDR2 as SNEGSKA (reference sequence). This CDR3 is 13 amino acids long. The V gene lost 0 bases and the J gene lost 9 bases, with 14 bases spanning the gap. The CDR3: CSAREEGPLKAFF. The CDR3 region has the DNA TGCAGTGCTAGAGAGGAGGGCCCACTCAAAGCTTTCTTT.

The CDR3 sequence is CASSLGTSGSYEQYF. CDR3 DNA sequence: TGTGCCAGCAGCTTAGGTACTAGCGGGAGTTACGAGCAGTACTTC. The gene calls are TRBV7-9 and TRBJ2-7, with 11 bases matching TRBD2. The CDR3 is 15 residues long. Germline CDR1 SEHNR, CDR2 FQNEAQ (reference sequence). Trimming cost V 1 base and J 4 bases; bases outside gene matches: 3.

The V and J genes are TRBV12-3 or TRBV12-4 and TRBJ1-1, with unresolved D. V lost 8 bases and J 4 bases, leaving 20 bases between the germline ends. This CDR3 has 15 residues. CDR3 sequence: CASLGPAAGITEAFF. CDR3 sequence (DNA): TGTGCCAGCTTAGGGCCCGCCGCGGGTATCACTGAAGCTTTCTTT.

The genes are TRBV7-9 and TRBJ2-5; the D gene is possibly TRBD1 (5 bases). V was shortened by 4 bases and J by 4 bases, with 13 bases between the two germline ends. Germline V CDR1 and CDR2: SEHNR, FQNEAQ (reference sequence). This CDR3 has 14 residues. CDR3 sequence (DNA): TGTGCCAGCAGCTCCGCAGGGCTAGGAGAGACCCAGTACTTC. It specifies CASSSAGLGETQYF.

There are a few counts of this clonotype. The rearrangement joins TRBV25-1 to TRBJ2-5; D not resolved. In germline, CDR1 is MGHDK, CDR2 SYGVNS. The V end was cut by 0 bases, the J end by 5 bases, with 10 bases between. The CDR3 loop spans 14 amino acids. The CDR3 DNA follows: TGTGCCAGCAGTGAATATAACCAAGGGGAGACCCAGTACTTC. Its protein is CASSEYNQGETQYF.